The 8 T cell receptor beta chains below were found in one sample sequenced in a study of OX40 agonist ivuxolimab in advanced cancers. Here immunoSEQ multiplex PCR was the method, and the copy in TCRdb shows in-frame clones only, minus some. The data contain 60,000 to 100,000 clones, about 84% of them singletons. The input for sequencing was CD4+ or CD8+ T cells sorted from blood, taken in a trial of the OX40 agonist ivuxolimab. The receptor set was obtained from an adult with an advanced solid tumor such as melanoma, head and neck, liver or kidney cancer.

J is TRBJ1-4 and V is TRBV6-5; D is ambiguous. This CDR3 is built from 14 residues. V lost 4 bases and J lost 5, with 11 bases in between. CDR1 MNHEY and CDR2 SVGAGI come from the germline V gene. For the CDR3, the DNA is TGTGCCAGCAGTTCACGACGGAGGAATGAAAAACTGTTTTTT. Residues: CASSSRRRNEKLFF.

This clone is a singleton in its sample. This chain joins TRBV11-3 and TRBJ2-2, with TRBD1 matching 8 bases. Losses at the gene ends were 1 base for V and 2 bases for J; bases not matched to a gene: 3. Germline values: CDR1 SGHNT, CDR2 YENEEA. The CDR3 sequence is 16 residues long. In DNA form, the CDR3 reads TGTGCCAGCAGCTTAGCACAGGGGGGTAACACCGGGGAGCTGTTTTTT. It encodes CASSLAQGGNTGELFF. The full variable domain, rest sourced from reference TRBV11-3 and TRBJ2-2, is EAGVVQSPRYKIIEKKQPVAFWCNPISGHNTLYWYLQNLGQGPELLIRYENEEAVDDSQLPKDRFSAERLKGVDSTLKIQPAELGDSAVYLCASSLAQGGNTGELFFGEGSRLTVL.

V usage is TRBV13 and J usage is TRBJ2-1; D gene uncertain. The CDR3 has 13 residues. CDR1 is PRHDT, CDR2 FYEKMQ, per germline (reference sequence). The V end lost 5 bases, the J end lost 6 bases, and 11 bases lay between the germline ends. The CDR3 nucleotides read TGTGCCAGCAGCCGTAAATACAGCAATGAGCAGTTCTTC. It yields the protein CASSRKYSNEQFF.

V is TRBV7-3 and J is TRBJ2-6, with D maybe TRBD2 (5 bases). The CDR3 covers 17 residues. The germline V and J ends were trimmed by 10 bases and 4 bases, with 23 bases remaining between them. The germline CDR1 and CDR2 sequences are SGHTA and FQGTGA. CDR3 amino acids: CATGNGTRAHGANVLTF. CDR3 DNA: TGTGCCACCGGCAATGGCACTAGGGCGCACGGGGCCAACGTCCTGACTTTC.

The chain uses TRBV29-1 and TRBJ1-2; 10 bases agree with TRBD1. This CDR3 comprises 14 residues. Germline V CDR1 and CDR2: SQVTM, ANQGSEA. Losses at the gene ends were 5 bases for V and 5 bases for J; bases not matched to a gene: 8. The CDR3 DNA sequence: TGCAGCGTTTTTCCAGGACAGGGGGAATATGGCTACACCTTC. It specifies CSVFPGQGEYGYTF.

The chain couples TRBV2 to TRBJ2-7; 7 bases are shared with TRBD2. The CDR3 runs 13 residues. From germline, CDR1 is SNHLY and CDR2 FYNNEI. The trim removed 3 bases at V and 7 bases at J, leaving 6 bases unmatched. The CDR3 DNA reads TGTGCCAGCAGTGATAAGCGGGGCTTGGAGCAGTACTTC. This translates into CASSDKRGLEQYF.

This chain joins TRBV5-4 and TRBJ2-5, with TRBD1 matching over 7 bases. The V and J ends lost 0 bases and 5 bases, in that order; junction bases with no gene match: 4. Germline V gene lookup returns CDR1 SGHNT and CDR2 YYREEE (reference sequence). CDR3 size: 14 residues. The CDR3 sequence is CASSLDYRGETQYF. As DNA, the CDR3 is TGTGCCAGCAGCTTGGACTACAGGGGTGAGACCCAGTACTTC.

The sample holds one count of this clone. This chain links TRBV5-5 with TRBJ1-5; D perhaps matches TRBD1 (5 bases). The CDR3 loop spans 17 amino acids. The V gene lost 1 base and the J gene lost 2 bases, with 16 bases spanning the gap. CDR1 and CDR2 from the germline V gene are SGHKS and YYEKEE (reference sequence). The CDR3 spells CASSLRFRGEGNQPQHF. The CDR3 coding sequence is TGTGCCAGCAGCTTGAGGTTCCGGGGCGAAGGCAATCAGCCCCAGCATTTT.